The clone carrying this TCR beta chain turned up a few times. Its antigen is unknown. A primer in the constant region served to generate TCR beta cDNA from roughly 450 ng of total RNA. Employing slightly modified ARM-PCR, three nested multiplex PCR rounds were run, and these gave rise to the TCR beta libraries. TCRdb redid the calling of the multiplex PCR reads with MiXCR, one entry per CDR3 protein. The sample records fewer than 350,000 distinct CDR3 sequences, roughly 60% being singletons. The data derive from a study of tumor-infiltrating lymphocytes in primary liver carcinoma. Whole-study findings and limits: The difference in top-250-clone fraction between tumors and blood was significant, favoring tumors (p = 0.039). In the absence of sorting, bulk samples left CD4+ and CD8+ repertoires uncompared.

Germline DNA was also extracted, while the blood RNA originated from unsorted whole blood. This TCR was recovered from a middle-aged man with primary liver carcinoma and hepatitis B virus infection. Sequencing used peripheral blood.

CDR3 region: CASSDRGSNQPQHF. CDR3 in DNA: TGTGCCAGCAGCGACAGGGGTAGCAATCAGCCCCAGCATTTT. This chain uses TRBV6-6 with TRBJ1-5, with 8 bases lining up with TRBD1. V was clipped by 6 bases and J by 0 bases; unmatched bases: 1. Looked up from germline, CDR1 is MNHNY and CDR2 is SVGAGI (reference sequence). The CDR3 extends over 14 amino acids.